A single sample gave rise to the 27 T cell receptor beta chains below, sequenced in a study of vaccination effects on CD4 cells after COVID-19. Only in-frame clones appear in the TCRdb table, and some are missing; sequencing was by immunoSEQ multiplex PCR. This sample yields under 65,000 clones, of which approximately 73% are seen a single time; approximately 5% belongs to the top ten. With the ViraFEST assay, the study expanded antigen-specific CD4+ T cells using viral peptide pools, then sequenced them. Isolating CD4+ T cells followed about 11 days of culture. The individual was infected with SARS-CoV-2 between March and December 2020, as confirmed by PCR. Which antigens these TCRs recognize remains unknown. The material sequenced was CD4+ T cells from PBMCs cultured with HIV peptides, taken before COVID-19 vaccination. The subset here: HIV-1 Nef peptide pool negative control/reference culture. The receptor source for this set is a human donor who had a prior SARS-CoV-2 infection.

The gene calls are TRBV5-1 and TRBJ2-7; TRBD2 aligns across 10 bases. In germline, CDR1 is SGHRS, CDR2 YFSETQ. Losses at the gene ends were 1 base for V and 4 bases for J; bases not matched to a gene: 5. This CDR3 comprises 15 residues. The CDR3 is CASSLTQAGGYEQYF. The CDR3, as DNA: TGCGCCAGCAGCTTGACCCAAGCGGGGGGGTACGAGCAGTACTTC.

CDR3 residues: CASSVGPVMARETQYF. The CDR3, as DNA: TGTGCCAGCAGCGTAGGACCAGTGATGGCAAGGGAGACCCAGTACTTC. The V gene is TRBV9, the J gene TRBJ2-5; D is uncertain. V gave up 0 bases and J gave up 5 bases, with 17 bases separating them. The CDR3 extends over 16 amino acids. CDR1 and CDR2 from the germline V gene are SGDLS and YYNGEE.

This clone was seen a few times. This rearrangement joins TRBV18 to TRBJ2-3; D is unclear. The germline V gene has CDR1 KGHSH and CDR2 LQKENI. The CDR3 has 14 amino acids. The V end lost 1 base, the J end lost 0 bases, and 5 bases lay between the germline ends. CDR3 loop: CASSPLLSTDTQYF. In DNA, the CDR3 is TGTGCCAGCTCACCACTTCTTAGCACAGATACGCAGTATTTT.

The count of this clone is one. CDR3: CASSRTETGTDTQYF. The DNA of the CDR3 is TGTGCCAGCAGTCGGACGGAAACCGGCACAGATACGCAGTATTTT. The V and J genes are TRBV2 and TRBJ2-3, with D hard to call. Between the trimmed V and J ends, which lost 5 bases and 1 base, there was a span of 13 bases. The germline V gene has CDR1 SNHLY and CDR2 FYNNEI. This CDR3 region has 15 residues.

The chain recombines TRBV11-3 with TRBJ2-1; 14 bases are shared with TRBD2. The germline V gene has CDR1 SGHNT and CDR2 YENEEA. The ends lost 3 bases at V and 7 bases at J; junction bases unmatched: 5. The CDR3 has 16 residues. DNA of the CDR3: TGTGCCAGCAGCTTCAGACTAGCGGGAGGGTGGAATGAGCAGTTCTTC. As protein: CASSFRLAGGWNEQFF. The full variable domain, its missing parts supplied by reference TRBV11-3 and TRBJ2-1, is EAGVVQSPRYKIIEKKQPVAFWCNPISGHNTLYWYLQNLGQGPELLIRYENEEAVDDSQLPKDRFSAERLKGVDSTLKIQPAELGDSAVYLCASSFRLAGGWNEQFFGPGTRLTVL.

In its sample, this clone was seen a few times. Written as DNA, the CDR3 is TGTGCCAGCAGAGCCGACAGGGGGAATGAGCAGTTCTTC. This gives the protein CASRADRGNEQFF. The chain joins TRBV2 to TRBJ2-1; 9 positions agree with TRBD1. Germline loops: CDR1 SNHLY, CDR2 FYNNEI. The CDR3 contains 13 residues. The V gene end was trimmed by 6 bases and the J gene end by 7 bases; junction bases not matched to a gene: 4.

The rearrangement joins TRBV2 to TRBJ2-2; 7 positions agree with TRBD2. J lost 6 bases, V lost 4 bases, and 8 bases had no gene match. Germline V gives CDR1 SNHLY, CDR2 FYNNEI. The CDR3 extends over 15 amino acids. CDR3 bases: TGTGCCAGCAGTGCTAGCGGCCCCCCGTCCGGGGAGCTGTTTTTT. This encodes CASSASGPPSGELFF.

This chain joins TRBV19 and TRBJ2-1, with 13 bases fitting TRBD2. The CDR3 length is 15 residues. V shed 5 bases and J 10 bases; nucleotides not matched to a gene: 8. Germline values: CDR1 LNHDA, CDR2 SQIVND (reference sequence). The CDR3 DNA follows: TGTGCCAGTAGTGTAACTAGCGGGGGGGCCGGGGAGCAGTTCTTC. Translating gives CASSVTSGGAGEQFF. The full variable domain, in which reference TRBV19 and TRBJ2-1 provide the parts outside the CDR3, is DGGITQSPKYLFRKEGQNVTLSCEQNLNHDAMYWYRQDPGQGLRLIYYSQIVNDFQKGDIAEGYSVSREKKESFPLTVTSAQKNPTAFYLCASSVTSGGAGEQFFGPGTRLTVL.

The chain is built from TRBV19 and TRBJ1-2, with D possibly matching TRBD1 (5 bases). The germline CDR1 and CDR2 sequences are LNHDA and SQIVND (reference sequence). The CDR3 has 14 residues. The ends were cut back, 0 bases at V and 6 bases at J, with 11 bases in the middle. The DNA for the CDR3 is TGTGCCAGTAGTATAGAACGCAGGGTCCATGGCTACACCTTC. This translates into CASSIERRVHGYTF.

V gene TRBV12-5 combines with J gene TRBJ1-3, with D uncertain. With 3 bases removed from V and 2 bases from J, the gap between germline ends came to 11 bases. Per germline, CDR1 LGHNT and CDR2 FRNRAP. This CDR3 spans 15 amino acids. The CDR3 region is CASGFLLSTGNTIYF. The DNA for the CDR3 is TGTGCTAGTGGTTTTCTTCTCTCGACTGGAAACACCATATATTTT.

This chain joins TRBV5-1 and TRBJ2-3; D is unresolved. This CDR3 has 12 amino acids. Trimming pared 2 bases from V and 0 bases from J, leaving 1 base between. Germline lookup yields CDR1 SGHRS and CDR2 YFSETQ. CDR3 DNA: TGCGCCAGCAGCTTTAGCACAGATACGCAGTATTTT. Residues: CASSFSTDTQYF.

This chain joins TRBV7-9 and TRBJ1-1; 7 bases are shared with TRBD1. The length of the CDR3 is 16 residues. Germline CDR1 and CDR2: SEHNR and FQNEAQ (reference sequence). After removal of 0 bases from V and 1 base from J, the junction contained 5 bases not matched to a gene. CDR3 amino acids: CASSLALTGSNTEAFF. CDR3 nucleotide sequence: TGTGCCAGCAGCTTAGCCCTGACAGGGTCGAACACTGAAGCTTTCTTT.

The J gene is TRBJ1-5, the V gene TRBV7-9, with D unresolved. The germline V gene has CDR1 SEHNR and CDR2 FQNEAQ (reference sequence). The CDR3 sequence is 12 residues long. V was trimmed by 1 base and J by 6 bases, leaving 4 bases between them. This chain's CDR3 is CASSLDTQPQHF. DNA for the CDR3: TGTGCCAGCAGCTTAGACACTCAGCCCCAGCATTTT.

The chain employs TRBV5-1 and TRBJ2-3, with D maybe TRBD2 (6 bases). CDR3 length: 18 amino acids. Germline lookup yields CDR1 SGHRS and CDR2 YFSETQ. Trimming shortened V by 7 bases and J by 6 bases, and 30 bases separated the two germline ends. The CDR3 DNA reads as TGCGCCAGCCAAGTTGGGGGACTGCTAGATGGGGCAAGTGATACGCAGTATTTT. It yields the protein CASQVGGLLDGASDTQYF. The variable domain in full, with the rest retrieved from reference TRBV5-1 and TRBJ2-3, is KAGVTQTPRYLIKTRGQQVTLSCSPISGHRSVSWYQQTPGQGLQFLFEYFSETQRNKGNFPGRFSGRQFSNSRSEMNVSTLELGDSALYLCASQVGGLLDGASDTQYFGPGTRLTVL.

The chain combines TRBV15 with TRBJ2-6; a weak D match, TRBD2 (6 bases). Germline V gene data show CDR1 as LNHNV and CDR2 as YYDKDF (reference sequence). V shed 2 bases and J shed 0 bases, with 11 bases lying between them. The CDR3 is 17 residues long. CDR3 residues: CATSRSRDSSGANVLTF. The CDR3 region has the DNA TGTGCCACCAGCAGATCGCGGGACTCCTCTGGGGCCAACGTCCTGACTTTC.

V gene TRBV2 combines with J gene TRBJ2-7; tentatively, D is TRBD2 (6 bases). The length of the CDR3 is 14 residues. V lost 8 bases and J 7 bases, leaving 21 bases between the germline ends. Germline-derived CDR1 and CDR2 are SNHLY and FYNNEI. DNA for the CDR3: TGTGCCAGCGGGCGGGACCTGAGTCTTGGGGAGCAGTACTTC. This encodes CASGRDLSLGEQYF.

This rearrangement joins TRBV7-2 to TRBJ2-1, with TRBD2 matching 9 bases. V lost 3 bases, J lost 5 bases, and 14 bases stayed unmatched. This CDR3 has 18 amino acids. CDR1 and CDR2 from the germline V gene are SGHTA and FQGNSA. CDR3: CASSFHLSSGSGNNEQFF. The CDR3 DNA is TGTGCCAGCAGCTTCCATTTGAGTAGCGGGAGCGGTAACAATGAGCAGTTCTTC.

V usage is TRBV15 and J usage is TRBJ2-5; maybe TRBD1 (5 bases). Germline V gene sequence: CDR1 LNHNV, CDR2 YYDKDF (reference sequence). The CDR3 runs 15 residues. V gave up 3 bases and J gave up 0 bases, with 11 bases separating them. CDR3 amino acids: CATSRGAGYQETQYF. CDR3 nucleotide sequence: TGTGCCACCAGCAGGGGTGCAGGGTACCAAGAGACCCAGTACTTC.

This clone was detected a few times. CDR3 loop: CASSPFFGGNDETQYF. Written as DNA, the CDR3 is TGTGCCAGCTCACCATTTTTTGGGGGGAACGACGAGACCCAGTACTTC. V usage is TRBV18 and J usage is TRBJ2-5; TRBD2 is a possible D gene (6 bases). Germline V gene sequence: CDR1 KGHSH, CDR2 LQKENI. The CDR3 has 16 residues. The V and J ends lost 2 bases and 5 bases respectively, with 18 bases between them. Complete variable domain (other parts from reference TRBV18 and TRBJ2-5): NAGVMQNPRHLVRRRGQEARLRCSPMKGHSHVYWYRQLPEEGLKFMVYLQKENIIDESGMPKERFSAEFPKEGPSILRIQQVVRGDSAAYFCASSPFFGGNDETQYFGPGTRLLVL.

The V gene is TRBV28, the J gene TRBJ1-2; D possibly corresponds to TRBD1 (5 bases). CDR1 is MDHEN, CDR2 SYDVKM, per germline. The CDR3 covers 14 residues. The V end was cut by 4 bases, the J end by 5 bases, with 14 bases between. CDR3 amino acids: CASSSSGREYGYTF. DNA for the CDR3: TGTGCCAGCAGTTCGAGCGGCAGGGAGTATGGCTACACCTTC.

The chain recombines TRBV9 with TRBJ2-1; D not certain. The germline V gene encodes CDR1 SGDLS and CDR2 YYNGEE. V gave up 4 bases and J gave up 2 bases, with 10 bases separating them. The CDR3 is 14 residues long. CDR3 in amino acids: CASSLSATYNEQFF. CDR3 DNA sequence: TGTGCCAGCAGCTTATCAGCCACCTACAATGAGCAGTTCTTC. Full variable domain (remainder filled in from reference TRBV9 and TRBJ2-1): DSGVTQTPKHLITATGQRVTLRCSPRSGDLSVYWYQQSLDQGLQFLIQYYNGEERAKGNILERFSAQQFPDLHSELNLSSLELGDSALYFCASSLSATYNEQFFGPGTRLTVL.

This clone was counted only a few times. The chain has TRBV9 and TRBJ2-1; TRBD1 matches at 9 bases. J gave up 3 bases and V 3 bases, and 7 bases lay outside the gene matches. The CDR3 totals 16 residues. The V gene's germline CDR1 is SGDLS and CDR2 YYNGEE. The CDR3 nucleotides are TGTGCCAGCAGCGCGGGACAGGGCCCGAACTACAATGAGCAGTTCTTC. Translated: CASSAGQGPNYNEQFF.

V usage is TRBV28 and J usage is TRBJ2-5; no reliable D call. Trimming stripped 3 bases from V and 1 base from J, with 15 bases between. The CDR3 is 16 amino acids. CDR1 is MDHEN and CDR2 is SYDVKM in the germline V gene. CDR3 coding DNA: TGTGCCAGCAGTTTTGTAACCCGAGGCCCCCAAGAGACCCAGTACTTC. It is translated as CASSFVTRGPQETQYF.

The chain joins TRBV6-2 or TRBV6-3 to TRBJ2-2; 11 bases fit TRBD2. The V gene end was trimmed by 6 bases and the J gene end by 7 bases; junction bases not matched to a gene: 13. CDR3 length equals 17 residues. Looked up from germline, CDR1 is MNHEY and CDR2 is SVGEGT. CDR3 sequence: CASSPTQLAGVIGELFF. The CDR3 DNA follows: TGTGCCAGCAGCCCGACCCAACTAGCGGGAGTGATCGGGGAGCTGTTTTTT.

The chain carries TRBV4-2 and TRBJ2-2; 14 bases agree with TRBD2. This CDR3 comprises 17 residues. V shed 4 bases and J 7 bases; nucleotides not matched to a gene: 8. In germline, CDR1 is LGHNA, CDR2 YNFKEQ. In nucleotides, the CDR3 is TGTGCCAGCAGCCCGACTAGCGGGGGGGACGTTGGCGGGGAGCTGTTTTTT. Protein: CASSPTSGGDVGGELFF.

CDR3 sequence reads: CASSLSPSGETQYF. The DNA of the CDR3 is TGCGCCAGCAGCTTGTCCCCTAGCGGGGAGACCCAGTACTTC. V is TRBV5-1 and J is TRBJ2-5, with 8 positions matching TRBD2. The CDR3 is made up of 14 amino acids. The trim removed 1 base at V and 5 bases at J, leaving 4 bases unmatched. Looked up from germline, CDR1 is SGHRS and CDR2 is YFSETQ.

This clone was seen a handful of times. The V and J genes are TRBV2 and TRBJ2-3; tentatively, D is TRBD2 (6 bases). V was cut by 3 bases and J by 1 base, with 11 bases left in between. CDR3 length: 15 amino acids. Germline-derived CDR1 and CDR2 are SNHLY and FYNNEI. The CDR3 sequence is CASSEVSGGTDTQYF. CDR3 bases: TGTGCCAGCAGTGAGGTATCGGGGGGCACAGATACGCAGTATTTT.